The clone carrying this T cell receptor (beta chain) was picked up a small number of times. As yet, its antigen is unknown. This specimen comes from a study of T-cell memory formation after mild COVID-19. Study summary: Largely donor-specific TCR clusters were found.

Germline CDR1 and CDR2: LNHNV and YYDKDF (reference sequence). The CDR3 covers 13 residues. V was shortened by 8 bases and J by 2 bases, with 11 bases between the two germline ends. Findings and caveats of the study: Some responding clones appeared in pre-infection memory, suggesting cross-reactive memory joined. Nothing confirmed that second-wave clones peaking on day 37 were specific for SARS-CoV-2.

TCRdb fed the 5' RACE reads into MiXCR, producing one record per CDR3 protein. This sample has about 500,000 distinct CDR3 sequences; just over 20% occur once, and the top ten carry 12%. This TCR came from an adult woman who had mild COVID-19 (a few samples of this study predate the infection). Cell type and time point are not known. V is TRBV15 and J is TRBJ2-3; a possible D gene is TRBD2 (5 bases). Source material: PBMCs or a T cell subset sorted from them (not recorded which). CDR3 protein: CATHGENTDTQYF. As DNA, the CDR3 is TGTGCCACCCACGGGGAAAACACAGATACGCAGTATTTT.